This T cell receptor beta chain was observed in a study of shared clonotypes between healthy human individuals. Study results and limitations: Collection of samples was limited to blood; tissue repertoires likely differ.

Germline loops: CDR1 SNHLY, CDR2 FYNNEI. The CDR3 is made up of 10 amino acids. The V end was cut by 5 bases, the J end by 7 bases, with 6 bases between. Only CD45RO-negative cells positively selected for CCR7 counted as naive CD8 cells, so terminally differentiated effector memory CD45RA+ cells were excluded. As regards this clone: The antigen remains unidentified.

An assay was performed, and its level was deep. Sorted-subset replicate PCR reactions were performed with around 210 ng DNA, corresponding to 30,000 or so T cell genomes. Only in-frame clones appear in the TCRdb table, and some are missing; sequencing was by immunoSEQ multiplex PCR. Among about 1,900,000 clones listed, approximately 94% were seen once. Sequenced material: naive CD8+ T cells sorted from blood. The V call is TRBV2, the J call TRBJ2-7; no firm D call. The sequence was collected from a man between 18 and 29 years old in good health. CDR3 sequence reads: CASSLAEQYF. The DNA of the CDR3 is TGTGCCAGCAGTCTGGCAGAGCAGTACTTC. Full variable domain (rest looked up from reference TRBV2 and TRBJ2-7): EPEVTQTPSHQVTQMGQEVILRCVPISNHLYFYWYRQILGQKVEFLVSFYNNEISEKSEIFDDQFSVERPDGSNFTLKIRSTKLEDSAMYFCASSLAEQYFGPGTRLTVT.